This T cell receptor beta chain comes out of a study of OX40 agonist ivuxolimab in advanced cancers. As for the study more broadly: Ivuxolimab was a fully human IgG2 agonistic monoclonal antibody targeting the costimulatory receptor OX40 (CD134). Intravenous ivuxolimab was administered to patients every 2 weeks at six dose levels: 0.01, 0.1, 0.3, 1.5, 3 and 10 mg/kg. Among the approximately 54 dose-escalation patients, approximately 20 had hepatocellular carcinoma, roughly 15 melanoma, 9 renal cell carcinoma and 9 head and neck cancer. In the dose-escalation cohort, 82.7% of patients were male, and the mean age was 60 years with a range of roughly 20 to 85. Patients were allowed to have had prior anti-PD-1, anti-PD-L1 or anti-CTLA-4 therapy, and 40% to 45% of the dose-escalation patients had previously received checkpoint inhibitors. Three dose-escalation patients achieved partial responses, one with hepatocellular carcinoma and two with cutaneous melanoma. The point of sequencing TCRbeta in the periphery was to test whether ivuxolimab changed TCR sequence diversity and drove clonal T-cell expansion. The paper describes the monotherapy dose-escalation part (N ≈ 50 patients) of the phase I trial of ivuxolimab. Results the study describes overall, beyond this receptor: In the 0.1-3.0 mg/kg groups, partial responders had among the lowest normalized peripheral clonal expansion, particularly in CD8+ T cells. The antigen specificity of the peripheral T cells that underwent clonal expansion was not determined. After ivuxolimab, expanded clones were on average more numerous among CD8+ T cells than among CD4+ T cells. Low levels of normalized T-cell clonal expansion were also seen in some patients who did not respond. At doses of 0.1 to 3.0 mg/kg, clonal expansion of both CD4+ and CD8+ T cells in blood was seen between baseline and week 6.

To sequence the TCRbeta CDR3 region, genomic DNA was isolated from the sorted cells. The immunoSEQ Assay was used to sequence the TCRbeta CDR3 regions. TCRdb carries this immuneACCESS record with in-frame sequences only. Its versions omit some clonotypes, under half of them owing to an unresolved V gene in the studies checked, with the rest unexplained. Here the sample has 68,000 or so clones; almost 85% occur a single time. Less than 2.5% of the sample is taken by the ten largest. Of note for this clone: The antigen this receptor binds is unknown. Per-nucleotide qualities are absent, and no much larger clonotype sits a single base away.

The trial excluded patients who had a history of autoimmune disease or who were on systemic immunosuppression. In every dose cohort, peripheral blood was drawn for TCR sequencing at baseline, cycle 4 day 1, and cycle 7 day 1. The samples were drawn from a first-in-human, open-label, multicenter phase I dose-escalation trial of ivuxolimab. Adults with locally advanced or metastatic melanoma, renal cell, hepatocellular, or head and neck squamous cell carcinoma were enrolled in the trial. Before TCR sequencing, CD4+ T cells and CD8+ T cells were sorted from peripheral blood as separate populations. Trimming costs V 10 bases and J 8 bases, and their ends lie 20 bases apart. The CDR3 goes from the cysteine to the phenylalanine over 14 residues. Only the CDR3 DNA stays, 42 bases, in frame from base 1. The germline V gene sets CDR1 to MDHEN and CDR2 to SYDVKM.

The material was CD4+ or CD8+ T cells sorted from blood, obtained in a trial of the OX40 agonist ivuxolimab. The TCR comes from an adult with an advanced solid tumor such as melanoma, head and neck, liver or kidney cancer. The rearranged segments are TRBV28 and TRBJ1-4; tentative D gene TRBD1, with 6 bases matching. The DNA sequence is given as TGTGCCACCAGAGAACAGGGCCTCCCCGAAAAACTGTTTTTT. Its product reads: CATREQGLPEKLFF.